The 24 T cell receptor beta chains reported below all come from one sample, sequenced in a study of cytomegalovirus exposure and HLA in healthy donors. Libraries were prepared by immunoSEQ multiplex PCR; TCRdb keeps only in-frame clonotypes and omits some of them. This sample yields some 340,000 clones, of which 87% are seen a single time; about 1% belongs to the top ten. The sequencing input was PBMCs. The origin of the receptors is a woman under 40 in good health and CMV-seropositive.

The V call is TRBV4-3, the J call TRBJ1-2; D is uncertain. The CDR3 sequence is 13 residues long. V lost 5 bases to trimming and J lost 4 bases, with 11 bases between them. Germline values: CDR1 LGHNA, CDR2 YSLEER. The CDR3, as DNA: TGCGCCAGCAGCGGGCTGGGTTCCTATGGCTACACCTTC. Translating it yields CASSGLGSYGYTF.

The count of this clone is one. This sequence joins TRBV30 and TRBJ2-5, with D possibly matching TRBD1 (5 bases). The CDR3 runs 12 residues. CDR1 GTSNPN and CDR2 SVGIG come from the germline V gene (reference sequence). The CDR3, as DNA: TGTGGTTGGGGCCCGTACCAAGAGACCCAGTACTTC. This gives the protein CGWGPYQETQYF.

This sequence joins TRBV7-6 and TRBJ2-1; 8 bases match TRBD1. There are 17 residues in the CDR3. Germline V gene data show CDR1 as SGHVS and CDR2 as FNYEAQ. The V segment lost 0 bases and the J segment 8 bases; nucleotides outside the gene matches: 12. The CDR3 protein is CASSLAGRTGYPYEQFF. In DNA form, the CDR3 reads TGTGCCAGCAGCTTAGCGGGTCGGACAGGGTACCCGTATGAGCAGTTCTTC.

The V gene is TRBV4-2, the J gene TRBJ1-5; D is uncertain. Trimming took 1 base from V and 2 from J, leaving 15 bases between them. The CDR3 covers 17 residues. Germline V gives CDR1 LGHNA, CDR2 YNFKEQ. The CDR3 is CASSQVVGQSGNQPQHF. CDR3 coding DNA: TGTGCCAGCAGCCAAGTAGTCGGGCAAAGCGGCAATCAGCCCCAGCATTTT.

This chain links TRBV28 with TRBJ2-3; 11 bases agree with TRBD2. With 5 bases clipped from V and 2 bases from J, the junction kept 12 bases outside the gene matches. Germline-derived CDR1 and CDR2 are MDHEN and SYDVKM. This CDR3 has 18 amino acids. The CDR3: CASSKLAGVSEVTDTQYF. The CDR3 nucleotides read TGTGCCAGCAGTAAACTAGCGGGAGTTTCAGAAGTCACAGATACGCAGTATTTT.

This clone was found once. The chain is built from TRBV29-1 and TRBJ2-5; 8 nucleotides match TRBD1. CDR3 size: 13 residues. V trimming: 7 bases; J trimming: 5 bases; junction bases outside the gene matches: 9. Germline CDR1 SQVTM, CDR2 ANQGSEA. CDR3 amino acids: CSAPTGVDETQYF. CDR3 nucleotides: TGCAGCGCCCCGACAGGGGTGGACGAGACCCAGTACTTC.

The chain is built from TRBV5-8 and TRBJ1-2, with 10 bases that match TRBD1. This CDR3 comprises 15 residues. In germline, CDR1 is SGHTS, CDR2 YDEGEE. J lost 8 bases, V lost 6 bases, and 13 bases had no gene match. The CDR3 coding sequence is TGTGCCAGCATCACATCTCGGACAGGGGGTGGCGGCTACACCTTC. This gives the protein CASITSRTGGGGYTF.

In DNA form, the CDR3 reads TGTGCCTGGACCGTGGCAGATACGCAGTATTTT. This translates into CAWTVADTQYF. This chain joins TRBV30 and TRBJ2-3; D gene unclear. This CDR3 is built from 11 residues. Trimming removed 4 bases from V and 4 bases from J, with 6 bases in between. Germline assignment: CDR1 GTSNPN and CDR2 SVGIG (reference sequence). The full variable domain, in which reference TRBV30 and TRBJ2-3 provide the parts outside the CDR3, is SQTIHQWPATLVQPVGSPLSLECTVEGTSNPNLYWYRQAAGRGLQLLFYSVGIGQISSEVPQNLSASRPQDRQFILSSKKLLLSDSGFYLCAWTVADTQYFGPGTRLTVL.

The rearrangement links TRBV19 to TRBJ1-1; D not certain. Trimming left V 1 base short and J 1 base short, with 13 bases between. The CDR3 contains 16 residues. Germline V gene sequence: CDR1 LNHDA, CDR2 SQIVND (reference sequence). The CDR3 DNA reads as TGTGCCAGTAGTATAGGGGTTGAGGCCTCGAACACTGAAGCTTTCTTT. This gives the protein CASSIGVEASNTEAFF.

The rearrangement joins TRBV27 to TRBJ2-5, with D maybe TRBD2 (5 bases). Germline loops: CDR1 MNHEY, CDR2 SMNVEV (reference sequence). This CDR3 has 14 amino acids. Between the trimmed V and J ends, which lost 6 bases and 4 bases, there was a span of 15 bases. The CDR3 DNA is TGTGCCAGCAGCTACGACGGGGTCCGAGAGACCCAGTACTTC. This codes for CASSYDGVRETQYF.

Concerning this clone: The same CDR3 also results from other DNA sequences found in this sample. The rearrangement joins TRBV27 to TRBJ1-1, with TRBD1 as a possible D gene (5 bases). Germline V gene sequence: CDR1 MNHEY, CDR2 SMNVEV (reference sequence). The length of the CDR3 is 13 residues. The V and J ends lost 4 bases and 0 bases respectively, with 6 bases between them. CDR3 sequence (DNA): TGTGCCAGCAGTTCAGGGCTGAACACTGAAGCTTTCTTT. Protein product: CASSSGLNTEAFF.

Only a few counts were recorded for this clone. Other nucleotide sequences from this sample produce the same CDR3. V usage is TRBV28 and J usage is TRBJ2-1, with a weak D call TRBD2 (6 bases). The germline V gene has CDR1 MDHEN and CDR2 SYDVKM. This CDR3 has 12 residues. V gave up 2 bases and J gave up 7 bases, with 6 bases separating them. CDR3 bases: TGTGCCAGCAGTTTACGGGGGAATGAGCAGTTCTTC. As protein: CASSLRGNEQFF.

The chain uses TRBV30 and TRBJ2-3; possible D gene TRBD2, 5 bases. Trimming stripped 4 bases from V and 7 bases from J, with 12 bases between. This CDR3 region has 12 residues. The germline V gene has CDR1 GTSNPN and CDR2 SVGIG (reference sequence). CDR3 residues: CAWMRLANTQYF. For the CDR3, the DNA is TGTGCCTGGATGCGTCTAGCAAATACGCAGTATTTT.

The chain carries TRBV5-4 and TRBJ2-3; 12 bases align to TRBD2. CDR1 is SGHNT and CDR2 is YYREEE in the germline V gene (reference sequence). The junction had 5 bases not matched to a gene; V was cut back by 0 bases and J by 0 bases. The CDR3 runs 18 residues. CDR3 region: CASSLVGLAGISTDTQYF. The DNA of the CDR3 is TGTGCCAGCAGCTTGGTCGGACTAGCGGGGATTAGCACAGATACGCAGTATTTT.

The chain combines TRBV4-1 with TRBJ1-5, with D unclear. Germline CDR1 reads MGHRA; CDR2 reads YSYEKL. The CDR3 extends over 15 amino acids. Trimming cost V 1 base and J 3 bases, with 10 bases left between them. CDR3 amino acids: CASSQGAANNQPQHF. In DNA, the CDR3 is TGCGCCAGCAGCCAAGGGGCGGCGAACAATCAGCCCCAGCATTTT.

V and J are TRBV30 and TRBJ1-2; D possibly corresponds to TRBD1 (5 bases). Trimming stripped 8 bases from V and 8 bases from J, with 21 bases between. Looked up from germline, CDR1 is GTSNPN and CDR2 is SVGIG (reference sequence). The CDR3 contains 13 residues. DNA of the CDR3: TGTGCCCGGCTCGCGGGGACCGGTATCGGCTACACCTTC. Translated, it gives CARLAGTGIGYTF. Complete variable domain (other parts from reference TRBV30 and TRBJ1-2): SQTIHQWPATLVQPVGSPLSLECTVEGTSNPNLYWYRQAAGRGLQLLFYSVGIGQISSEVPQNLSASRPQDRQFILSSKKLLLSDSGFYLCARLAGTGIGYTFGSGTRLTVV.

This clone was observed a few times. This chain joins TRBV6-5 and TRBJ2-2; either TRBD1 or TRBD2 may supply D (6 bases each). The germline V gene encodes CDR1 MNHEY and CDR2 SVGAGI. CDR3 size: 15 residues. V was pared by 10 bases and J by 6 bases, with 21 bases between. Written as DNA, the CDR3 is TGTGCCACCGGACAGCCCTCGAGGGGGGCCGGGGAGCTGTTTTTT. Amino acids: CATGQPSRGAGELFF.

The gene calls are TRBV7-2 and TRBJ2-3; 9 bases match TRBD1. Germline values: CDR1 SGHTA, CDR2 FQGNSA. CDR3 size: 15 residues. The trim removed 6 bases at V and 2 bases at J, leaving 6 bases unmatched. The CDR3 DNA sequence: TGTGCCAGCAGGACCGGGACAGGGTTCACAGATACGCAGTATTTT. Translated, it gives CASRTGTGFTDTQYF.

Comments on this clone: This specimen includes other DNA sequences encoding the same CDR3. The genes are TRBV27 and TRBJ2-7; 7 bases match TRBD1. CDR1 and CDR2 from the germline V gene are MNHEY and SMNVEV (reference sequence). Losses at the gene ends were 6 bases for V and 0 bases for J; bases not matched to a gene: 2. CDR3 length: 13 amino acids. In DNA, the CDR3 is TGTGCCAGCAGCCGGGACAGCTCCTACGAGCAGTACTTC. Its translation is CASSRDSSYEQYF.

This chain uses TRBV6-5 with TRBJ2-2, with 10 bases lining up with TRBD1. With V trimmed by 7 bases and J by 4 bases, 6 bases remained unmatched. The CDR3 has 15 residues. Germline lookup yields CDR1 MNHEY and CDR2 SVGAGI. Here the CDR3 DNA reads TGTGCCAGCACCCAGACAGGGGGCATCACCGGGGAGCTGTTTTTT. Translation: CASTQTGGITGELFF.

This clone was seen just once. The V call is TRBV6-1, the J call TRBJ1-5; D is perhaps TRBD1 (5 bases). The CDR3 loop spans 14 amino acids. Trimming stripped 5 bases from V and 3 bases from J, with 11 bases between. Looked up from germline, CDR1 is MNHNS and CDR2 is SASEGT. Here the CDR3 DNA reads TGTGCCAGCAGTTCCCGACAGACCAATCAGCCCCAGCATTTT. Its translation: CASSSRQTNQPQHF.

The rearrangement uses TRBV6-5 and TRBJ2-5, with D perhaps matching TRBD2 (6 bases). V lost 6 bases and J lost 2, with 10 bases in between. Looked up from germline, CDR1 is MNHEY and CDR2 is SVGAGI. The CDR3 is 13 residues long. CDR3: CASSLGLQETQYF. The CDR3 DNA sequence: TGTGCCAGCAGCTTGGGACTTCAAGAGACCCAGTACTTC.

The chain recombines TRBV7-7 with TRBJ2-1; D not certain. The V end lost 5 bases, the J end lost 7 bases, and 9 bases lay between the germline ends. This CDR3 is built from 12 residues. The V gene's germline CDR1 is SSHAT and CDR2 FNYEAQ (reference sequence). CDR3 in DNA: TGTGCCAGCAGCCAAGGGCCTAATGAGCAGTTCTTC. Translation: CASSQGPNEQFF.

The chain combines TRBV7-6 with TRBJ2-3, with a tentative D call TRBD2 (7 bases). The CDR3 runs to 15 residues. Trimming took 1 base from V and 3 from J, leaving 11 bases between them. Per the germline V gene, CDR1 is SGHVS and CDR2 is FNYEAQ. The CDR3 nucleotides are TGTGCCAGCAGCTTAGGGGGGGGGCCAACAGATACGCAGTATTTT. It codes for CASSLGGGPTDTQYF.